The subject of this entry is one T cell receptor beta chain. What it recognizes is unknown. Just one base apart from a much larger clone, this may be a read error. In this CDR3 the conserved last residue, phenylalanine or tryptophan, is missing, so a read error is likely. The CDR3 is 14 amino acids. Germline CDR1 SGHVS, CDR2 FQNEAQ. The V gene end was trimmed by 4 bases and the J gene end by 7 bases; junction bases not matched to a gene: 7. The data originate from a study of T cell repertoires in cytomegalovirus infection. Study background: Recently identified HLA-C-restricted and well-studied HLA-B-restricted CMV epitopes were used. CMV infection and matching HLA type were both indicated by public TCR beta signatures. Study-wide results and limits: What dominated the ex vivo response were HLA-C-restricted CMV-specific TCR beta clonotypes.

TCRdb itself ran the reads through MiXCR, one entry per CDR3 protein. The data contain 450,000 to 600,000 distinct CDR3 sequences, roughly a third of them seen just once; the ten biggest clones take up 15% to 20%. This TCR derives from a human donor in good health (CMV status not recorded). Some clones in this sample may be carry-over from other donors' samples. This chain connects TRBV7-8 to TRBJ1-1, with 9 bases fitting TRBD1. Sequences were derived from cultured PBMCs, sampled from culture after CMV antigen stimulation. CDR3 sequence: CASSSRTGDFEAFV. The CDR3 DNA sequence: TGTGCCAGCAGCTCCCGGACAGGGGACTTTGAAGCTTTCGTT.